The TCR beta chain under discussion was sequenced for a study of control samples from healthy donors and cancer patients. TCRdb keeps only in-frame clones here, not all; method: immunoSEQ multiplex PCR. The sample has 90,000 to 110,000 clones, about nine tenths seen once; the top ten hold 3.5% to 4.5%. CDR3 length equals 12 residues. Trimming pared 6 bases from V and 3 bases from J, leaving 7 bases between. Germline V gene sequence: CDR1 MNHEY, CDR2 SVGAGI. The TCR comes from a human donor in good health. The donor label of this sample is uncertain. J is TRBJ2-3 and V is TRBV6-5; D unresolved. The source material was blood. CDR3 sequence: CASRATTDTQYF. The CDR3 DNA reads as TGTGCCAGCAGAGCCACGACAGATACGCAGTATTTT.